This TCR beta chain comes out of a study of shared clonotypes between healthy human individuals. Whole-study context: Researchers assigned three CD4 naive, three CD4 memory, two CD8 naive and one CD8 memory plate to each donor. Points from the study as a whole: Between a few donors, naive CD4 clonotypes were shared at a level of about 5%. Rarefaction showed that sequencing of sorted subsets was incomplete (despite large depth).

Trimming left V 4 bases short and J 5 bases short, with 9 bases between. The CDR3 has 12 residues. CDR1 SGHAT and CDR2 FQNNGV come from the germline V gene. As regards this clone: Its specificity is not known.

The repertoire was sequenced with immunoSEQ multiplex PCR; TCRdb's copy has only in-frame clones and lacks some. The table has 2 million to 2.5 million clones, roughly 94% seen once. The source of this sequence is a man between 18 and 35 years old in good health. What was sequenced was naive CD4+ T cells sorted from blood. Subset denoted: CD45RA+ positively selected. The chain links TRBV11-2 to TRBJ2-7; D might be TRBD2 (6 bases). The CDR3 protein is CASSSGTHEQYF. In DNA, the CDR3 is TGTGCCAGCAGCTCTGGGACTCACGAGCAGTACTTC.